This T cell receptor beta chain was found in a study of blood T cell repertoires in COVID-19. In the study overall: The United States, Italy and Spain provided the acute and convalescent COVID-19 samples. T cells, B-cell-depleted T cells, or PBMCs provided the cDNA or gDNA that served as material.

This clone has only one observation. The protocol was immunoSEQ multiplex PCR, while the TCRdb copy is restricted to in-frame clones and leaves out a portion. The sample has around 58,000 clones, about 82% seen once. The ends were cut back, 0 bases at V and 5 bases at J, with 7 bases in the middle. Germline V gene data show CDR1 as PRHDT and CDR2 as FYEKMQ (reference sequence). This CDR3 is built from 13 residues. The sample consisted of peripheral blood. The genes are TRBV13 and TRBJ1-2; unclear D gene. This clonotype was sampled from a human donor in a cohort sampled during active COVID-19. The CDR3: CASSLGVEYGYTF. The CDR3 DNA reads TGTGCCAGCAGCTTAGGAGTTGAGTATGGCTACACCTTC.